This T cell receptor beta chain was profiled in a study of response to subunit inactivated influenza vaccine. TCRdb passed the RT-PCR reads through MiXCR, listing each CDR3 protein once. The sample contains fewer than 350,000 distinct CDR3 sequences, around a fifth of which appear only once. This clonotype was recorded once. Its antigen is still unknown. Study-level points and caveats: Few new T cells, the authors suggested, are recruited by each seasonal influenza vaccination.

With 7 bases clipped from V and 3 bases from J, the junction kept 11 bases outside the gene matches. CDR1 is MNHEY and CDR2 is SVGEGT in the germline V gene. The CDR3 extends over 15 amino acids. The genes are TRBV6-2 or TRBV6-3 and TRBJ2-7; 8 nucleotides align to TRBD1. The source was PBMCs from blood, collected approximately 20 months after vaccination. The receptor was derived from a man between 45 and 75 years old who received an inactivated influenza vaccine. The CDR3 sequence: CASIRTGTGLYEQYF. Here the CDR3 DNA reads TGTGCCAGCATCAGAACCGGGACAGGACTCTACGAGCAGTACTTC.